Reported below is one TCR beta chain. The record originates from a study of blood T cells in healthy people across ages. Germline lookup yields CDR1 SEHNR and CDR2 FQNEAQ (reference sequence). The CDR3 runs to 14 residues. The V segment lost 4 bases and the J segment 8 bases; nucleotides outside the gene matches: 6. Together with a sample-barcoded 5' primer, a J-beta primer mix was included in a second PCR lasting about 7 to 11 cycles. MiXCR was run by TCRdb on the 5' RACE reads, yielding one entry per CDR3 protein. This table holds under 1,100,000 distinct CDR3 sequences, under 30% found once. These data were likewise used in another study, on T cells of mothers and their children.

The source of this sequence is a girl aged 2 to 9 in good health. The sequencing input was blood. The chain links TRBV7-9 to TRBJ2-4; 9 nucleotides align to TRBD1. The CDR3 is CASSSPRTGDIQYF. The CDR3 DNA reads TGTGCCAGCAGCTCCCCCAGGACAGGGGACATTCAGTACTTC.